The 8 T cell receptor beta chains reported below all come from one sample, sequenced in a study of blood T cell repertoires in COVID-19. Profiling relied on immunoSEQ multiplex PCR, and the TCRdb table lists in-frame clones only, not all of them. The sample contains tens of thousands of clones, 77% of which appear only once. Sequencing was performed on peripheral blood. All receptors come from a human donor with active or convalescent COVID-19. The donor label of this sample is uncertain.

The chain recombines TRBV30 with TRBJ1-2, with TRBD1 identical over 9 bases. Germline V gene lookup returns CDR1 GTSNPN and CDR2 SVGIG (reference sequence). V dropped 3 bases and J dropped 4; count of bases not matched to a gene: 9. This CDR3 has 15 amino acids. CDR3 region: CAWRIPGQGSYGYTF. The CDR3 bases are TGTGCCTGGAGAATCCCGGGACAGGGAAGCTATGGCTACACCTTC.

This chain uses TRBV11-3 with TRBJ2-7, with 9 nucleotides matching TRBD1. J gave up 2 bases and V 3 bases, and 2 bases lay outside the gene matches. CDR3 length equals 14 residues. Germline CDR1 SGHNT, CDR2 YENEEA. This CDR3 is CASSFRQGAYEQYF. In DNA, the CDR3 is TGTGCCAGCAGCTTCCGACAGGGGGCCTACGAGCAGTACTTC. The full variable domain, its missing parts supplied by reference TRBV11-3 and TRBJ2-7, is EAGVVQSPRYKIIEKKQPVAFWCNPISGHNTLYWYLQNLGQGPELLIRYENEEAVDDSQLPKDRFSAERLKGVDSTLKIQPAELGDSAVYLCASSFRQGAYEQYFGPGTRLTVT.

The chain uses TRBV7-3 and TRBJ2-6, with D unresolved. The CDR3 runs 14 residues. Germline V gene lookup returns CDR1 SGHTA and CDR2 FQGTGA. V shed 4 bases and J shed 4 bases, with 8 bases lying between them. In DNA form, the CDR3 reads TGTGCCAGCAGCTCCGTCCCGGGGGCCAACGTCCTGACTTTC. Protein sequence: CASSSVPGANVLTF.

This clone occurred once. The chain links TRBV27 to TRBJ1-2; D uncertain. Germline lookup yields CDR1 MNHEY and CDR2 SMNVEV (reference sequence). The CDR3 has 13 residues. The V and J ends lost 2 bases and 7 bases respectively, with 11 bases between them. The CDR3, as DNA: TGTGCCAGCAGTTTAAGCTCGGCGGGTGGCTACACCTTC. Translation gives CASSLSSAGGYTF.

The rearrangement uses TRBV30 and TRBJ1-5, with unresolved D. Trimming removed 2 bases at V and 0 bases at J, with 8 bases between. CDR3 length: 14 residues. Germline CDR1 and CDR2: GTSNPN and SVGIG (reference sequence). CDR3 nucleotide sequence: TGTGCCTGGAGTTTTCTCTTTAGCAATCAGCCCCAGCATTTT. Protein sequence: CAWSFLFSNQPQHF. The whole variable domain, filled in from reference TRBV30 and TRBJ1-5, reads SQTIHQWPATLVQPVGSPLSLECTVEGTSNPNLYWYRQAAGRGLQLLFYSVGIGQISSEVPQNLSASRPQDRQFILSSKKLLLSDSGFYLCAWSFLFSNQPQHFGDGTRLSIL.

The genes are TRBV20-1 and TRBJ2-7, with D perhaps TRBD2 (6 bases). Germline lookup yields CDR1 DFQATT and CDR2 SNEGSKA (reference sequence). This CDR3 contains 16 residues. V was cut by 3 bases and J by 1 base, with 19 bases left in between. The CDR3 DNA reads as TGCAGTGCTAGTCCACCCTCCGGGGGTAGTTCCTACGAGCAGTACTTC. Its protein is CSASPPSGGSSYEQYF.

This clone was observed once. The J gene is TRBJ2-2, the V gene TRBV27, with 10 bases fitting TRBD1. Unmatched junction bases numbered 3, after V lost 3 bases and J lost 5 bases. Germline CDR1 MNHEY, CDR2 SMNVEV (reference sequence). This CDR3 has 15 residues. The CDR3 loop is CASSLRTGGTGELFF. The CDR3 nucleotides read TGTGCCAGCAGTTTGCGGACAGGGGGGACCGGGGAGCTGTTTTTT.

The rearrangement uses TRBV3-1 (or the pseudogene TRBV3-2) and TRBJ2-2; 8 nucleotides line up with TRBD2. This CDR3 has 17 residues. CDR1 and CDR2 (germline): LGHDT, YNNKEL (reference sequence). With 4 bases clipped from V and 2 bases from J, the junction kept 9 bases outside the gene matches. The CDR3 coding sequence is TGTGCCAGCAGCCCGTTCTTCGGGAGGGAAAACACCGGGGAGCTGTTTTTT. Its protein product is CASSPFFGRENTGELFF.